Listed here is a single T cell receptor beta chain. Its target is unknown. Sorted T cells were CFSE-labeled and cultured 5 days with allogeneic regulatory or mature dendritic cells at 1:10. There are 15 residues in the CDR3. Unmatched junction bases numbered 7, after V lost 6 bases and J lost 0 bases. CDR1 is MNHEY and CDR2 is SMNVEV in the germline V gene (reference sequence). The table came from immunoSEQ multiplex PCR; TCRdb's copy has only in-frame clones and leaves some out. The sample holds fewer than 25,000 clones, less than 90% seen once. This sample is drawn from a study of regulatory dendritic cells for organ transplantation. Study observations and caveats: Regulatory dendritic cells appeared to expand memory CD8+ clones less than mature ones. Memory T cells were less diverse than naive, with memory CD8+ most oligoclonal.

The sample consisted of naive CD4+ T cells from blood cultured with dendritic cells. Indicated subset: CD45RA+ naive T cells. This sequence was found in a human donor in good health. The chain combines TRBV27 with TRBJ1-1; TRBD1 matches at 7 bases. As DNA, the CDR3 is TGTGCCAGCAGGCCGACAGGGCCTATGAACACTGAAGCTTTCTTT. It yields the protein CASRPTGPMNTEAFF.